A selection of T cell receptor beta chains follows, all from one sample in a study of T cell responses to AZD1222 COVID-19 vaccine. Some clones are missing from TCRdb's copy, which holds only in-frame ones; the method was immunoSEQ multiplex PCR. The sample shows about 85,000 clones, nearly 90% of them seen only once. The sequenced sample was peripheral blood, obtained on day 0 of AZD1222 vaccination. The origin of the receptors is an adult in good health. CDR3s include the opening cysteine and the closing phenylalanine or tryptophan. The D gene is left open where the match is weak. Some rows have no size entry. The others give once, few or many, or a class for an expanded clone.

clone_size	v_call	j_call	d_call	cdr3_aa	cdr3_nt
NA	TRBV24-1	TRBJ1-5	NA	CATSDSGTSIRPQHF	TGTGCCACCAGTGACTCCGGGACATCAATCAGGCCCCAGCATTTT
NA	TRBV24-1	TRBJ2-2	TRBD2	CATSDLGTSGRADTGELFF	TGTGCCACCAGTGATTTGGGGACTAGCGGGAGGGCCGACACCGGGGAGCTGTTTTTT
NA	TRBV5-1	TRBJ2-7	NA	CASSMTPGVEYEQYF	TGCGCCAGCAGCATGACCCCGGGAGTAGAGTACGAGCAGTACTTC
NA	TRBV11-3	TRBJ2-2	NA	CASSPPNAGELFF	TGTGCCAGCAGCCCTCCGAACGCCGGGGAGCTGTTTTTT
NA	TRBV19	TRBJ2-5	NA	CASSMVGRETQYF	TGTGCCAGTAGTATGGTCGGTCGGGAGACCCAGTACTTC
NA	TRBV10-3	TRBJ1-5	NA	CAISAGKDQPQHF	TGTGCCATCAGTGCCGGGAAAGATCAGCCCCAGCATTTT
NA	TRBV5-1	TRBJ1-2	TRBD1	CASSGPDPGQVYGYTF	TGCGCCAGCAGCGGACCCGATCCGGGACAGGTCTATGGCTACACCTTC
NA	TRBV30	TRBJ2-6	NA	CAWSVSGSGANVLTF	TGTGCCTGGAGTGTGTCCGGTTCTGGGGCCAACGTCCTGACTTTC
once	TRBV10-1	TRBJ2-1	TRBD2	CASPGTSGSNEQFF	TGCGCCAGCCCTGGGACTAGCGGGAGTAATGAGCAGTTCTTC
NA	TRBV10-3	TRBJ2-1	NA	CAIKGVGANEQFF	TGTGCCATCAAAGGTGTTGGGGCAAATGAGCAGTTCTTC
NA	TRBV7-2	TRBJ1-6	NA	CASSPGTHYNSPLHF	TGTGCCAGCAGCCCCGGGACGCACTATAATTCACCCCTCCACTTT
once	TRBV7-9	TRBJ2-2	NA	CASSYGPTGELFF	TGTGCCAGCAGCTACGGACCAACCGGGGAGCTGTTTTTT
NA	TRBV7-2	TRBJ2-4	TRBD2	CASSRGLAGDAKNIQYF	TGTGCCAGCAGCCGGGGGCTAGCGGGAGATGCCAAAAACATTCAGTACTTC
once	TRBV28	TRBJ1-5	NA	CASRPRVGGTSNQPQHF	TGTGCCAGCAGACCCCGGGTTGGGGGGACTAGCAATCAGCCCCAGCATTTT
NA	TRBV5-1	TRBJ1-1	NA	CASSLDPSFTEAFF	TGCGCCAGCAGCTTGGACCCCTCTTTTACTGAAGCTTTCTTT
NA	TRBV7-9	TRBJ2-2	NA	CASSARTQTGELFF	TGTGCCAGCAGCGCCCGGACACAAACCGGGGAGCTGTTTTTT
NA	TRBV21-1	TRBJ2-1	NA	CASSASHTDEQFF	TGTGCCAGCAGCGCCTCACATACGGATGAGCAGTTCTTC
NA	TRBV18	TRBJ2-5	NA	CASSPDGLAQETQYF	TGTGCCAGCTCACCAGACGGTCTAGCTCAAGAGACCCAGTACTTC
NA	TRBV13	TRBJ1-1	NA	CASSPGRSTEAFF	TGTGCCAGCAGCCCGGGACGGAGCACTGAAGCTTTCTTT
few	TRBV28	TRBJ1-5	TRBD1	CASSPDRDNQPQHF	TGTGCCAGCAGCCCGGACAGGGACAATCAGCCCCAGCATTTT
NA	TRBV5-1	TRBJ2-2	NA	CASSRSGNTGELFF	TGCGCCAGCAGCAGAAGCGGGAACACCGGGGAGCTGTTTTTT
NA	TRBV27	TRBJ1-5	TRBD1	CASSLGGGEVNQPQHF	TGTGCCAGCAGTTTAGGAGGGGGCGAAGTCAATCAGCCCCAGCATTTT
NA	TRBV25-1	TRBJ2-7	TRBD2	CASSDPGLAGGPDEQYF	TGTGCCAGCAGTGACCCCGGACTAGCGGGAGGTCCGGACGAGCAGTACTTC
NA	TRBV11-2	TRBJ2-7	NA	CASTVTASYEQYF	TGTGCCAGCACCGTTACTGCCTCCTACGAGCAGTACTTC
NA	TRBV28	TRBJ2-2	TRBD1	CAGRDRTNTGELFF	TGTGCCGGTAGGGACAGGACGAACACCGGGGAGCTGTTTTTT
NA	TRBV30	TRBJ1-1	TRBD1	CAWRPRGGTEAFF	TGTGCCTGGAGGCCCAGGGGGGGGACTGAAGCTTTCTTT
NA	TRBV29-1	TRBJ1-1	NA	CSVVRNTGRGGEAFF	TGCAGCGTTGTTAGAAACACGGGTCGAGGGGGTGAAGCTTTCTTT
NA	TRBV7-9	TRBJ2-5	NA	CASHQETQYF	TGTGCCAGCCACCAAGAGACCCAGTACTTC
NA	TRBV28	TRBJ1-5	NA	CASIRDPRGQPQHF	TGTGCCAGCATCCGGGACCCTAGGGGTCAGCCCCAGCATTTT
NA	TRBV30	TRBJ2-7	NA	CAWGWGQGPYEQYF	TGTGCCTGGGGATGGGGGCAGGGACCCTACGAGCAGTACTTC
NA	TRBV10-2	TRBJ2-3	TRBD2	CASSPTSGRGTDTQYF	TGCGCCAGCAGTCCGACTAGCGGGAGAGGCACAGATACGCAGTATTTT
NA	TRBV29-1	TRBJ2-2	TRBD1	CSVDLIQDRDNTGELFF	TGCAGCGTTGATTTGATACAGGACAGGGATAACACCGGGGAGCTGTTTTTT
NA	TRBV7-2	TRBJ2-3	NA	CASSSRLANTDTQYF	TGTGCCAGCAGCTCCCGGCTAGCGAACACAGATACGCAGTATTTT
NA	TRBV7-9	TRBJ1-1	NA	CASRGEGAGTEAFF	TGTGCCAGCAGGGGCGAGGGAGCGGGGACTGAAGCTTTCTTT
once	TRBV29-1	TRBJ1-1	TRBD1	CSVSRQGAANTEAFF	TGCAGCGTCTCTAGACAGGGGGCCGCAAACACTGAAGCTTTCTTT
NA	TRBV13	TRBJ2-3	NA	CASSLKGTDTQYF	TGTGCCAGCAGCTTGAAGGGAACAGATACGCAGTATTTT
NA	TRBV30	TRBJ1-2	NA	CAWSEGQGGGYTF	TGTGCCTGGAGTGAAGGCCAGGGAGGCGGCTACACCTTC
few	TRBV7-9	TRBJ2-2	TRBD2	CASSLMVTSDTGELFF	TGTGCCAGCAGCTTAATGGTGACTAGCGACACCGGGGAGCTGTTTTTT
NA	TRBV10-1	TRBJ2-7	NA	CASSAGAGYEQYF	TGCGCCAGTTCTGCGGGCGCCGGATACGAGCAGTACTTC
NA	TRBV11-2	TRBJ2-7	NA	CASSLSLANTYEQYF	TGTGCCAGCAGCTTGAGCCTAGCGAACACCTACGAGCAGTACTTC